The 13 T cell receptor beta chains below were found in one sample sequenced in a study of regulatory T cells in long-lasting Graves disease. Library construction for TCR beta used iRepertoire HTBI primers and Arm-PCR of CDR3 regions. Each CDR3 protein gets one entry after TCRdb re-called the multiplex PCR reads with MiXCR. Here the sample spans roughly 450,000 distinct CDR3 sequences, 23% being singletons. Time point denoted: persistent/refractory GD, antithyroid drugs over 5 years with positive TRAb. Extracted PBMC RNA gave rise to the TCR library. The sample was peripheral blood mononuclear cells (PBMCs), taken when the disease was refractory, from a patient treated with antithyroid drugs. These TCRs come from a female donor with Graves disease.

This clonotype was seen ten or more times. This chain uses TRBV5-1 with TRBJ2-7; the match to TRBD1 covers 8 bases. The CDR3 extends over 14 amino acids. J gave up 4 bases and V 5 bases, and 8 bases lay outside the gene matches. The germline V gene encodes CDR1 SGHRS and CDR2 YFSETQ. The chain's CDR3 is CASRSTTGAYEQYF. The CDR3 DNA sequence: TGCGCCAGCAGGTCGACGACAGGGGCATACGAGCAGTACTTC.

At least ten counts were recorded for this clonotype. V usage is TRBV5-1 and J usage is TRBJ2-7; no clear D gene. The V end lost 0 bases, the J end lost 2 bases, and 12 bases lay between the germline ends. The CDR3 totals 15 residues. CDR1 SGHRS and CDR2 YFSETQ come from the germline V gene. The CDR3 DNA sequence: TGCGCCAGCAGCTTGGTTGGATCCCCCCCCTACGAGCAGTACTTC. Amino acid sequence: CASSLVGSPPYEQYF.

This chain connects TRBV6-2 or TRBV6-3 to TRBJ2-3, with TRBD2 as a possible D gene (5 bases). V lost 3 bases and J 3 bases, leaving 19 bases between the germline ends. Per germline, CDR1 MNHEY and CDR2 SVGEGT. The CDR3 is 17 residues long. DNA for the CDR3: TGTGCCAGCAGTTATAATTACCGGAGGACGAAAACAGATACGCAGTATTTT. Translating it yields CASSYNYRRTKTDTQYF.

This clonotype was seen at least ten times. V gene TRBV2 combines with J gene TRBJ1-5, with D uncertain. Germline CDR1 SNHLY, CDR2 FYNNEI. CDR3 length equals 15 residues. The V end was cut by 5 bases, the J end by 11 bases, with 22 bases between. The CDR3 bases are TGTGCCAGCAGTCCTACGGCAGGTCCCTTCGAGGCCCAGCATTTT. Translated, it gives CASSPTAGPFEAQHF.

A note on this clonotype: A much larger clone differs by one base, so this may be a read error. The chain uses TRBV7-2 and TRBJ2-5; the D gene is possibly TRBD2 (7 bases). The CDR3 has 18 residues. Germline V CDR1 and CDR2: SGHTA, FQGNSA. The V end was cut by 4 bases, the J end by 1 base, with 22 bases between. The CDR3 DNA reads TGTGCCAGCAGCTCATATAGCGCAGCGGGGACACCCCAAGAGACCCAGTACTTC. Translation gives CASSSYSAAGTPQETQYF.

This chain links TRBV19 with TRBJ1-5; 7 bases agree with TRBD1. The CDR3 contains 14 residues. In germline, CDR1 is LNHDA, CDR2 SQIVND (reference sequence). V was pared by 11 bases and J by 0 bases, with 7 bases of the junction left unmatched. This CDR3 is CAGEGTDSNQPQHF. The CDR3, as DNA: TGTGCCGGTGAAGGGACAGATAGCAATCAGCCCCAGCATTTT.

The chain uses TRBV30 and TRBJ1-1; 7 bases fit TRBD1. This CDR3 contains 13 residues. CDR1 GTSNPN and CDR2 SVGIG come from the germline V gene (reference sequence). V lost 5 bases and J lost 2; bases outside the gene matches: 5. CDR3 coding DNA: TGTGCCTGGCACCGGGACAGTAACACTGAAGCTTTCTTT. It specifies CAWHRDSNTEAFF. The whole variable domain, filled in from reference TRBV30 and TRBJ1-1, reads SQTIHQWPATLVQPVGSPLSLECTVEGTSNPNLYWYRQAAGRGLQLLFYSVGIGQISSEVPQNLSASRPQDRQFILSSKKLLLSDSGFYLCAWHRDSNTEAFFGQGTRLTVV.

The chain employs TRBV2 and TRBJ2-3; possible D gene TRBD2, 6 bases. CDR3 length: 15 amino acids. V was shortened by 1 base and J by 4 bases, with 12 bases between the two germline ends. CDR1 SNHLY and CDR2 FYNNEI come from the germline V gene. CDR3 nucleotide sequence: TGTGCCAGCAGTGAAGTTGGGACTCGAGCAGATACGCAGTATTTT. Amino acid sequence: CASSEVGTRADTQYF.

Ten or more counts support this clonotype. J is TRBJ1-5 and V is TRBV2; D might be TRBD1 (6 bases). Germline V gene lookup returns CDR1 SNHLY and CDR2 FYNNEI. V lost 6 bases, J lost 2 bases, and 11 bases lay in between. The CDR3 runs 14 residues. The CDR3 sequence is CASSRGEGNQPQHF. The CDR3 bases are TGTGCCAGCAGCAGGGGCGAGGGCAATCAGCCCCAGCATTTT.

The chain recombines TRBV10-2 with TRBJ1-2, with D uncertain. Germline loops: CDR1 WSHSY, CDR2 SAAADI. Trimming left V 5 bases short and J 4 bases short, with 11 bases between. The CDR3 totals 13 residues. The CDR3 spells CASSQMGSYGYTF. The DNA for the CDR3 is TGCGCCAGCAGTCAAATGGGGTCCTATGGCTACACCTTC.

This clonotype came up a few times. The chain uses TRBV27 and TRBJ2-7; 12 nucleotides align to TRBD2. Germline V gene lookup returns CDR1 MNHEY and CDR2 SMNVEV (reference sequence). The trim removed 2 bases at V and 3 bases at J, leaving 8 bases unmatched. The CDR3 extends over 17 amino acids. CDR3 loop: CASSLRLAGGIVYEQYF. The DNA for the CDR3 is TGTGCCAGCAGTTTACGCCTAGCGGGAGGGATAGTCTACGAGCAGTACTTC.

This sequence joins TRBV5-8 and TRBJ1-5; D remains ambiguous. V was pared by 4 bases and J by 10 bases, with 9 bases between. From germline, CDR1 is SGHTS and CDR2 YDEGEE. The CDR3 contains 11 residues. CDR3 bases: TGTGCCAGCAGCCGCCTGGTACCCCAGCATTTT. This translates into CASSRLVPQHF.

This clonotype showed up many times. V usage is TRBV3-1 and J usage is TRBJ2-5, with D perhaps matching TRBD2 (6 bases). The CDR3 is 14 residues long. With 1 base removed from V and 5 bases from J, the gap between germline ends came to 11 bases. CDR1 and CDR2 from the germline V gene are LGHDT and YNNKEL (reference sequence). The CDR3 DNA reads TGTGCCAGCAGCCAAGGGGCGGGGACGGAGACCCAGTACTTC. Translation: CASSQGAGTETQYF.